This is a list of T cell receptor beta chains from one sample in a study of CD8+ T cells in alopecia areata. The data were produced by immunoSEQ multiplex PCR, yet TCRdb's version contains in-frame clones alone and is incomplete. Of 200,000 to 250,000 clones in the sample, 64% were seen once. Sample: CD4+ T cells sorted from blood, taken at week 4, from a patient treated with tofacitinib. These receptors were collected from a human donor with alopecia areata. Both conserved end residues are part of each CDR3.

cdr3_length v_call cdr3_aa
15 TRBV18 CASSPAGWTNEKLFF
13 TRBV9 CASSAEPGGATSF
10 TRBV29-1 CSVNRGTQYF
15 TRBV27 CASSPWDRTNSPLHF
17 TRBV4-1 CASSHPPGQGAGETQYF
13 TRBV6-5 CASSRTGDGELFF
15 TRBV9 CASSVEGQGASGYTF
14 TRBV9 CASSVGPGTETQYF
15 TRBV10-1 CASREGRGKNSPLHF
16 TRBV4-1 CASSRPEGGSKNIQYF